The 28 T cell receptor beta chains below all came from one sample that was sequenced in a study of blood T cell repertoires in COVID-19. The repertoire was sequenced with immunoSEQ multiplex PCR; TCRdb's copy has only in-frame clones and lacks some. The sample shows roughly 200,000 clones, about 87% of them seen only once. Sequenced sample: PBMCs or T cells enriched from blood (not recorded which). The receptor set was obtained from a man younger than 35 with acute COVID-19.

This clone was picked up a small number of times. The chain employs TRBV14 and TRBJ2-5; 11 bases line up with TRBD1. The CDR3 consists of 18 residues. The V segment lost 1 base and the J segment 5 bases; nucleotides outside the gene matches: 12. The germline CDR1 and CDR2 sequences are SGHDN and FVKESK. CDR3 residues: CASSQVRRRTGGGETQYF. In nucleotides, the CDR3 is TGTGCCAGCAGCCAAGTACGCCGTCGGACAGGGGGCGGGGAGACCCAGTACTTC.

This sequence joins TRBV4-2 and TRBJ2-7, with 9 bases identical to TRBD2. The CDR3 totals 14 residues. CDR1 is LGHNA and CDR2 is YNFKEQ in the germline V gene. The trim removed 4 bases at V and 3 bases at J, leaving 4 bases unmatched. CDR3 loop: CASSLGAGGYEQYF. CDR3 sequence (DNA): TGTGCCAGCAGCCTAGGAGCGGGAGGCTACGAGCAGTACTTC.

V and J are TRBV7-9 and TRBJ2-5; the match to TRBD2 covers 8 bases. Looked up from germline, CDR1 is SEHNR and CDR2 is FQNEAQ (reference sequence). V gave up 5 bases and J gave up 0 bases; unmatched junction bases: 5. The CDR3 is 15 residues long. In nucleotides, the CDR3 is TGTGCCAGCAGCCCCAGCGGGAGCTACCAAGAGACCCAGTACTTC. This codes for CASSPSGSYQETQYF.

The rearrangement uses TRBV29-1 and TRBJ1-2, with D unclear. This CDR3 has 11 residues. With 5 bases removed from V and 5 bases from J, the gap between germline ends came to 9 bases. The germline gives CDR1 SQVTM, CDR2 ANQGSEA. The CDR3 nucleotides read TGCAGCGTTTTACGAGAATATGGCTACACCTTC. This gives the protein CSVLREYGYTF.

The chain employs TRBV28 and TRBJ2-2; D unresolved. The germline V and J ends were trimmed by 8 bases and 4 bases, with 5 bases remaining between them. Germline CDR1 and CDR2: MDHEN and SYDVKM. This CDR3 has 11 amino acids. Here the CDR3 reads CASGLTGELFF. Here the CDR3 DNA reads TGTGCCAGCGGCCTCACCGGGGAGCTGTTTTTT.

The CDR3 DNA is TGTGCCAGCTCACCACCCTGGGGCTCTGGGAATGAGCAGTTCTTC. Its translation is CASSPPWGSGNEQFF. The chain carries TRBV18 and TRBJ2-1, with D perhaps TRBD1 (5 bases). Looked up from germline, CDR1 is KGHSH and CDR2 is LQKENI. The CDR3 loop spans 15 amino acids. The V and J ends lost 0 bases and 7 bases respectively, with 13 bases between them.

The chain joins TRBV5-6 to TRBJ1-2, with a weak D call TRBD1 (6 bases). V lost 2 bases and J lost 5, with 16 bases in between. The CDR3 extends over 15 amino acids. CDR1 and CDR2 from the germline V gene are SGHDT and YYEEEE. The CDR3 loop is CASSLAGDEVYGYTF. The DNA for the CDR3 is TGTGCCAGCAGCTTAGCAGGGGACGAAGTATATGGCTACACCTTC.

CDR3 in amino acids: CASSWGRNRNTEAFF. Written as DNA, the CDR3 is TGTGCCAGCAGTTGGGGCAGGAACCGGAACACTGAAGCTTTCTTT. The chain has TRBV27 and TRBJ1-1; D might be TRBD1 (5 bases). CDR3 length: 15 amino acids. V was shortened by 4 bases and J by 1 base, with 13 bases between the two germline ends. The germline V gene has CDR1 MNHEY and CDR2 SMNVEV (reference sequence).

The chain recombines TRBV14 with TRBJ1-4, with unresolved D. V gave up 4 bases and J gave up 3 bases, with 15 bases separating them. Germline-derived CDR1 and CDR2 are SGHDN and FVKESK. The CDR3 has 16 amino acids. The CDR3 sequence: CASSPGMAGANEKLFF. Here the CDR3 DNA reads TGTGCCAGCAGCCCGGGGATGGCTGGGGCTAATGAAAAACTGTTTTTT.

V gene TRBV7-9 combines with J gene TRBJ1-2; 9 nucleotides align to TRBD1. Germline CDR1 and CDR2: SEHNR and FQNEAQ (reference sequence). The CDR3 contains 17 residues. V lost 3 bases and J lost 1; bases outside the gene matches: 9. CDR3 sequence reads: CASSLVTGGSVNYGYTF. The CDR3 region has the DNA TGTGCCAGCAGCTTGGTGACAGGGGGTTCTGTTAACTATGGCTACACCTTC.

This chain links TRBV12-3 or TRBV12-4 with TRBJ2-5; tentatively, D is TRBD1 (5 bases). This CDR3 has 13 residues. Trimming removed 7 bases from V and 6 bases from J, with 15 bases in between. The CDR3 DNA reads TGTGCCAGCACCCTAGGGGTGCATCAGACCCAGTACTTC. This codes for CASTLGVHQTQYF.

This chain links TRBV12-3 or TRBV12-4 with TRBJ1-6; 8 nucleotides line up with TRBD1. The V gene end was trimmed by 8 bases and the J gene end by 10 bases; junction bases not matched to a gene: 7. The CDR3 length is 13 residues. The chain's CDR3 is CASSRGDRSPLHF. The CDR3 nucleotides read TGTGCCAGCTCCCGAGGGGACAGGTCACCCCTCCACTTT.

J is TRBJ2-1 and V is TRBV19; D call uncertain. Trimming took off 9 bases at V and 3 bases at J, with 21 bases between the two ends. CDR1 is LNHDA, CDR2 SQIVND, per germline (reference sequence). CDR3 size: 16 residues. CDR3 amino acids: CASSVDKYPSYNEQFF. In DNA, the CDR3 is TGTGCCAGCAGTGTCGACAAGTACCCGAGCTACAATGAGCAGTTCTTC. Based on the CDR3 plus reference TRBV19 and TRBJ2-1, the full variable domain is DGGITQSPKYLFRKEGQNVTLSCEQNLNHDAMYWYRQDPGQGLRLIYYSQIVNDFQKGDIAEGYSVSREKKESFPLTVTSAQKNPTAFYLCASSVDKYPSYNEQFFGPGTRLTVL.

This CDR3 is CASSTQGMEKLFF. Here the CDR3 DNA reads TGTGCCAGTAGTACGCAGGGGATGGAAAAACTGTTTTTT. The chain is built from TRBV19 and TRBJ1-4; D might be TRBD1 (6 bases). Trimming cost V 4 bases and J 8 bases, with 11 bases left between them. Germline lookup yields CDR1 LNHDA and CDR2 SQIVND (reference sequence). This CDR3 has 13 residues.

The V gene is TRBV14, the J gene TRBJ1-2, with 10 bases identical to TRBD1. Germline V gene lookup returns CDR1 SGHDN and CDR2 FVKESK. Germline trimming cut 6 bases from V and 9 bases from J; bases unmatched to any gene: 4. CDR3 length equals 12 residues. The CDR3 region is CASRPGQGSYTF. CDR3 nucleotide sequence: TGTGCCAGCAGACCGGGACAGGGGAGCTACACCTTC.

This clone appeared a single time. This chain joins TRBV27 and TRBJ1-1; 7 positions match TRBD1. The CDR3 consists of 16 residues. Per the germline V gene, CDR1 is MNHEY and CDR2 is SMNVEV (reference sequence). V gave up 1 base and J gave up 5 bases; unmatched junction bases: 10. The CDR3: CASSLWPQGGRTEAFF. CDR3 bases: TGTGCCAGCAGTTTATGGCCCCAGGGGGGTAGGACTGAAGCTTTCTTT.

The chain links TRBV6-1 to TRBJ2-1; the D gene is possibly TRBD1 (5 bases). V was shortened by 1 base and J by 14 bases, with 15 bases between the two germline ends. Germline CDR1 is MNHNS and CDR2 is SASEGT. This CDR3 is 13 amino acids long. The CDR3 bases are TGTGCCAGCAGTGAAGGGAACAGGATGGTTGAGTTCTTC. It yields the protein CASSEGNRMVEFF.

The chain joins TRBV4-1 to TRBJ1-5, with D perhaps matching TRBD1 (5 bases). This CDR3 contains 15 residues. Germline CDR1 reads MGHRA; CDR2 reads YSYEKL. V lost 1 base, J lost 2 bases, and 9 bases lay in between. The CDR3 DNA follows: TGCGCCAGCAGCCAAGGACAGTTTCGCAATCAGCCCCAGCATTTT. This codes for CASSQGQFRNQPQHF.

This chain connects TRBV5-4 to TRBJ1-3, with TRBD1 matching 7 bases. CDR1 and CDR2 (germline): SGHNT, YYREEE (reference sequence). The CDR3 totals 14 residues. The junction had 3 bases not matched to a gene; V was cut back by 3 bases and J by 3 bases. The CDR3 nucleotides are TGTGCCAGCAGCTGGGGACAGTATGGAAACACCATATATTTT. Protein: CASSWGQYGNTIYF.

This clone came up once. V and J are TRBV6-5 and TRBJ2-2, with 7 bases matching TRBD1. Germline assignment: CDR1 MNHEY and CDR2 SVGAGI. The V segment lost 11 bases and the J segment 3 bases; nucleotides outside the gene matches: 12. This CDR3 has 15 amino acids. This chain's CDR3 is CAGGQRVGDTGELFF. The CDR3 region has the DNA TGTGCCGGGGGACAGAGGGTAGGGGACACCGGGGAGCTGTTTTTT.

V and J are TRBV27 and TRBJ1-6; no clear D. Looked up from germline, CDR1 is MNHEY and CDR2 is SMNVEV (reference sequence). V was pared by 6 bases and J by 7 bases, with 10 bases between. There are 13 residues in the CDR3. The DNA of the CDR3 is TGTGCCAGCAGGCTGGAGGGCAATTCACCCCTCCACTTT. This gives the protein CASRLEGNSPLHF.

V is TRBV27 and J is TRBJ2-2; D is unresolved. The CDR3 covers 15 residues. V lost 4 bases, J lost 2 bases, and 11 bases lay in between. Per germline, CDR1 MNHEY and CDR2 SMNVEV (reference sequence). The DNA of the CDR3 is TGTGCCAGCAGTTCCCCCCGCTATAACACCGGGGAGCTGTTTTTT. It specifies CASSSPRYNTGELFF.

The chain uses TRBV4-1 and TRBJ2-1; tentatively, D is TRBD2 (5 bases). Germline lookup yields CDR1 MGHRA and CDR2 YSYEKL. Trimming cost V 0 bases and J 3 bases, with 9 bases left between them. This CDR3 is 15 amino acids long. The CDR3 loop reads CASSQDRDNYNEQFF. The CDR3 DNA is TGCGCCAGCAGCCAAGATCGGGATAACTACAATGAGCAGTTCTTC.

The chain joins TRBV30 to TRBJ1-1; TRBD1 matches 11 bases. There are 14 residues in the CDR3. Germline loops: CDR1 GTSNPN, CDR2 SVGIG (reference sequence). The J segment lost 8 bases and the V segment lost 2 bases, leaving 7 bases of the junction unmatched. In DNA form, the CDR3 reads TGTGCCTGGAGTTTTGGACAGGGGGCCCTCGAAGCTTTCTTT. Its translation is CAWSFGQGALEAFF.

The chain joins TRBV3-1 (or the pseudogene TRBV3-2) to TRBJ2-7, with D possibly TRBD1 on 5 matching bases. This CDR3 has 14 residues. The germline V gene encodes CDR1 LGHDT and CDR2 YNNKEL (reference sequence). Trimming shortened V by 3 bases and J by 4 bases, and 13 bases separated the two germline ends. The CDR3 here is CASSQDTGYYEQYF. CDR3 in DNA: TGTGCCAGCAGCCAGGACACGGGCTATTACGAGCAGTACTTC.

The J gene is TRBJ1-1, the V gene TRBV5-1, with D maybe TRBD1 (5 bases). CDR3 length equals 14 residues. Germline V CDR1 and CDR2: SGHRS, YFSETQ. The V gene lost 0 bases and the J gene lost 4 bases, with 10 bases spanning the gap. In DNA, the CDR3 is TGCGCCAGCAGCTTGGCGGGGGTGGGCACTGAAGCTTTCTTT. This gives the protein CASSLAGVGTEAFF.

This clone was picked up one time. V usage is TRBV7-2 and J usage is TRBJ2-5; unclear D gene. The CDR3 length is 13 residues. The V end lost 2 bases, the J end lost 5 bases, and 9 bases lay between the germline ends. CDR1 and CDR2 (germline): SGHTA, FQGNSA. CDR3 sequence reads: CASSLTGLETQYF. For the CDR3, the DNA is TGTGCCAGCAGCTTAACCGGGTTGGAGACCCAGTACTTC.

The V call is TRBV11-3, the J call TRBJ2-1, with D tentatively TRBD2 (7 bases). CDR1 and CDR2 (germline): SGHNT, YENEEA. The CDR3 is 14 residues long. V was trimmed by 9 bases and J by 7 bases, leaving 19 bases between them. CDR3 sequence reads: CARIGGQVGNEQFF. The CDR3 nucleotides read TGTGCCAGAATCGGGGGGCAGGTGGGGAATGAGCAGTTCTTC.